Listed below are T cell receptor beta chains from one sample, sequenced in a study of radiotherapy plus CTLA-4 blockade in lung cancer. Profiling relied on immunoSEQ multiplex PCR, and the TCRdb table lists in-frame clones only, not all of them. The sample carries 81,000 or so clones, 70% to 85% recorded once. This material consisted of peripheral blood, taken from a patient treated with radiotherapy plus ipilimumab. The receptors shown here come from a human donor with non-small cell lung cancer who had stable disease on radiotherapy plus ipilimumab. CDR3s include the opening cysteine and the closing phenylalanine or tryptophan. D genes are given only for firm matches. The size entry is marked missing in some rows and otherwise reads once, few, many or a size class.

>NA|NA|TRBJ2-5|TRBV28
TGTGCCAGCAGCACCCGTACAGGGAGTTGGGAAGAGACCCAGTACTTC
CASSTRTGSWEETQYF
>NA|TRBD1|TRBJ1-2|TRBV13
TGTGCCAGCAGCTGGGACAGGAACTATGGCTACACCTTC
CASSWDRNYGYTF
>NA|NA|TRBJ2-2|TRBV6-1
TGTGCCAGCAGTGGTTTACAGGGAGGCACCGGGGAGCTGTTTTTT
CASSGLQGGTGELFF
>NA|TRBD1|TRBJ1-6|TRBV5-4
TGTGCCAGCAGCGCGGACATAACAGGGGATAATTCACCCCTCCACTTT
CASSADITGDNSPLHF
>NA|NA|TRBJ2-7|TRBV19
TGTGCCAGTAGTATTGGGAAGGGACCAAAACCTTACGAGCAGTACTTC
CASSIGKGPKPYEQYF
>NA|TRBD2|TRBJ2-3|TRBV9
TGTGCCAGCAGCTTAGCGGAAGTAGCGGGGCCGAGGTGGGATACGCAGTATTTT
CASSLAEVAGPRWDTQYF
>NA|TRBD1|TRBJ1-2|TRBV9
TGTGCCAGCAGCCTCGATCCAGGGGGTATCGGCTATGGCTACACCTTC
CASSLDPGGIGYGYTF
>NA|NA|TRBJ1-3|TRBV27
TGTGCCAGCAGTTTAGCGGGGCATGGAAACACCATATATTTT
CASSLAGHGNTIYF
>NA|NA|TRBJ2-2|TRBV7-3
TGTGCCAGCAGCTTTGGGGGAACCGGGGAGCTGTTTTTT
CASSFGGTGELFF
>NA|TRBD2|TRBJ2-7|TRBV5-4
TGTGCCAGCAGCTTGGCCGGGGGACTAGCGGTGTACGAGCAGTACTTC
CASSLAGGLAVYEQYF
>few|NA|TRBJ1-1|TRBV28
TGTGCCAGCAGTCCCGGGATAAACACTGAAGCTTTCTTT
CASSPGINTEAFF
>NA|TRBD1|TRBJ1-1|TRBV7-8
TGTGCCAGCAGCCCCCGGACAGGGGGGAACACTGAAGCTTTCTTT
CASSPRTGGNTEAFF
>NA|NA|TRBJ1-1|TRBV5-1
TGCGCCAGCAGCGAGACGGGACCCAAGAACACTGAAGCTTTCTTT
CASSETGPKNTEAFF
>NA|NA|TRBJ2-3|TRBV18
TGTGCCAGCTCACAACAGGAAAGCGGGAGCACAGATACGCAGTATTTT
CASSQQESGSTDTQYF
>few|NA|TRBJ2-7|TRBV19
TGTGCCAGTAGTAGTGGGAGTTGGTACGAGCAGTACTTC
CASSSGSWYEQYF
>NA|TRBD2|TRBJ2-7|TRBV4-1
TGCGCCAGCAGTCTAGCGGATCTAACCTACGAGCAGTACTTC
CASSLADLTYEQYF
>NA|TRBD1|TRBJ1-2|TRBV2
TGTGCCAGCAGCCCGACAGGGGGCGATGGCTACACCTTC
CASSPTGGDGYTF
>NA|NA|TRBJ1-5|TRBV7-9
TGTGCCAGCAGCCTAGGGGTATCGGGAAATCAGCCCCAGCATTTT
CASSLGVSGNQPQHF
>NA|NA|TRBJ1-5|TRBV6-1
TGTGCCAGCAGTGAAGCGGGCCGGAGGAATCAGCCCCAGCATTTT
CASSEAGRRNQPQHF
>NA|TRBD1|TRBJ2-2|TRBV5-1
TGCGCCAGCAGCTTGCAGGGACAGCCCGAACCTGGGGAGCTGTTTTTT
CASSLQGQPEPGELFF
>NA|NA|TRBJ2-1|TRBV7-6
TGTGCCAGCAGCTTCGGAAACAATGAGCAGTTCTTC
CASSFGNNEQFF
>NA|TRBD2|TRBJ2-5|TRBV9
TGTGCCAGCAGCCAAAGGGGCGGGGGGGAGACCCAGTACTTC
CASSQRGGGETQYF
>NA|NA|TRBJ1-1|TRBV30
TGTGCCTGGAGTGTCACAGGGATTCTGAACACTGAAGCTTTCTTT
CAWSVTGILNTEAFF